This T cell receptor (beta chain) appears in the sequencing data of a study of blood T cell repertoires in COVID-19. Between the trimmed V and J ends, which lost 4 bases and 1 base, there was a span of 9 bases. CDR1 is SGHRS and CDR2 is YFSETQ in the germline V gene. This CDR3 has 13 residues. The data were produced by immunoSEQ multiplex PCR, yet TCRdb's version contains in-frame clones alone and is incomplete. The sample lists about 75,000 clones, approximately 85% occurring once. The receptor was isolated from a woman aged 80 or over with active or convalescent COVID-19. The sample consisted of peripheral blood. The V gene is TRBV5-1, the J gene TRBJ2-7; D is possibly TRBD1 (6 bases). The CDR3 region has the DNA TGCGCCAGCAGCCGTACAGGGTCCTACGAGCAGTACTTC. The encoded protein is CASSRTGSYEQYF.